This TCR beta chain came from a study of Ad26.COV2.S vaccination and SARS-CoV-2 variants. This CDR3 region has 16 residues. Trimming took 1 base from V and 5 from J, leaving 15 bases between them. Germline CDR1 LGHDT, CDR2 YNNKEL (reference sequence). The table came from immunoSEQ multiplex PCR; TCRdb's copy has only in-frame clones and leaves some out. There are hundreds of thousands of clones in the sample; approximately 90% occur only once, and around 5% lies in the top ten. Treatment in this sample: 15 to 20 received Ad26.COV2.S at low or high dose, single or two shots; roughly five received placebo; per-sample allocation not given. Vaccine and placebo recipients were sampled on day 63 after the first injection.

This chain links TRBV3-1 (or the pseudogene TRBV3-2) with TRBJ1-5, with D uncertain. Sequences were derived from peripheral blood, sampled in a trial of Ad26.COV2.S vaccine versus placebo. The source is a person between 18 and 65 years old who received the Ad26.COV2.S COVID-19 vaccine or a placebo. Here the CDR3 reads CASSQVTGRQYQPQHF. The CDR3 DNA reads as TGTGCCAGCAGCCAAGTGACGGGTAGGCAATATCAGCCCCAGCATTTT.